These 2 T cell receptor beta chains were all obtained from the same sample, sequenced in a study of response to subunit inactivated influenza vaccine. TCRdb passed the RT-PCR reads through MiXCR, listing each CDR3 protein once. The sample has 600,000 to 850,000 distinct CDR3 sequences; 12% to 15% are singletons. The sample consisted of PBMCs from blood, taken roughly 15 days before vaccination. The origin of the receptors is a man in his fifties who received an inactivated influenza vaccine.

In its sample, this clonotype was seen a few times. The chain links TRBV6-1 to TRBJ2-3; TRBD2 agrees at 10 bases. V shed 6 bases and J 4 bases; nucleotides not matched to a gene: 7. CDR1 and CDR2 (germline): MNHNS, SASEGT. This CDR3 spans 15 amino acids. DNA for the CDR3: TGTGCCAGCAGGACGACTAGCGGGTTATCAGATACGCAGTATTTT. Protein product: CASRTTSGLSDTQYF.

This clonotype was detected many times. The CDR3 reads CASGTGGYEQYF. CDR3 nucleotides: TGCGCCAGCGGGACAGGGGGCTACGAGCAGTACTTC. The chain joins TRBV5-1 to TRBJ2-7; the match to TRBD1 covers 11 bases. The trim removed 7 bases at V and 3 bases at J, leaving 0 bases unmatched. CDR1 is SGHRS and CDR2 is YFSETQ in the germline V gene. The CDR3 covers 12 residues.